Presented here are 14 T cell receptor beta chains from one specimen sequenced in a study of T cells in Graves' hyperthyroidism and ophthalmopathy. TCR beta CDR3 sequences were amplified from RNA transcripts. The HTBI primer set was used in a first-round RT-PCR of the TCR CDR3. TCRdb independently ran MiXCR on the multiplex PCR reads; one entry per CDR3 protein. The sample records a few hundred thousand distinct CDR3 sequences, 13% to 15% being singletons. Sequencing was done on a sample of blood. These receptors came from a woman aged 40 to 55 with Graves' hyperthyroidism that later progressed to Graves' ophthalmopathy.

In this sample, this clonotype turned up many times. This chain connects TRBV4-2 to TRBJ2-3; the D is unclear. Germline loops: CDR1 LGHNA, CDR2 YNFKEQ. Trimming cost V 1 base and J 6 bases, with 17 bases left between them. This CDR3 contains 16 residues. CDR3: CASSQGEGPRPDTQYF. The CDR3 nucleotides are TGTGCCAGCAGCCAAGGAGAAGGCCCCCGCCCCGATACGCAGTATTTT.

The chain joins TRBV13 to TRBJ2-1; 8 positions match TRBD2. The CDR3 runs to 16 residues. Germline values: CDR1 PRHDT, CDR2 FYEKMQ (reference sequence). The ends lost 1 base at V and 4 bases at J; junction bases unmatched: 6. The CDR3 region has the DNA TGTGCCAGCAGCTTAGTGAGTAGCGGGATATACAATGAGCAGTTCTTC. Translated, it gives CASSLVSSGIYNEQFF.

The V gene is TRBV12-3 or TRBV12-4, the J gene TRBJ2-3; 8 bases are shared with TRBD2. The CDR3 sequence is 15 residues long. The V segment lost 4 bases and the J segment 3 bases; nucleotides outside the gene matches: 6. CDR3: CASSSQRGTTDTQYF. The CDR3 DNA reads TGTGCCAGCAGTTCCCAGCGGGGGACGACAGATACGCAGTATTTT.

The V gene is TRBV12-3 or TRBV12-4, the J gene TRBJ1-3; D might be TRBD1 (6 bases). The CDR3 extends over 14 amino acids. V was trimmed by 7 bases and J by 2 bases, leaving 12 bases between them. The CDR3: CASTRGAPGNTIYF. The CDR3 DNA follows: TGTGCCAGCACGCGGGGGGCGCCTGGAAACACCATATATTTT.

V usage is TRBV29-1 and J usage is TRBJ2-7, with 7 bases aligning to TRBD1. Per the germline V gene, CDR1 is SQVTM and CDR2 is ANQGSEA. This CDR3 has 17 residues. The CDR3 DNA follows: TGCAGGCTCATAAGAGACAGGGTCTTTAGCACGGACTACGAGCAGTACTTC. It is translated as CRLIRDRVFSTDYEQYF.

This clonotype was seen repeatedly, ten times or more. The DNA for the CDR3 is TGTGCCAGCAGCTTAGGTTCAGGGAGAAACACTGAAGCTTTCTTT. This sequence encodes CASSLGSGRNTEAFF. The chain uses TRBV7-9 and TRBJ1-1; D perhaps matches TRBD1 (5 bases). Germline loops: CDR1 SEHNR, CDR2 FQNEAQ (reference sequence). The CDR3 is 15 amino acids. Deletions cut 1 base from V and 2 bases from J, with 11 bases between.

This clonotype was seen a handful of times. CDR3 in amino acids: CASSLGHAVGEQYF. DNA of the CDR3: TGCGCCAGCAGCTTGGGACACGCTGTGGGGGAGCAGTACTTC. J is TRBJ2-7 and V is TRBV5-1, with unresolved D. There are 14 residues in the CDR3. Trimming took off 0 bases at V and 7 bases at J, with 14 bases between the two ends. Germline CDR1 SGHRS, CDR2 YFSETQ.

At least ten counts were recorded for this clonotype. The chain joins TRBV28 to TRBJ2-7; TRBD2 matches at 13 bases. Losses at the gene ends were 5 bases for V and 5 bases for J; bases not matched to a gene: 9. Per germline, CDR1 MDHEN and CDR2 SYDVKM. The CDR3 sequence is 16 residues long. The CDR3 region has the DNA TGTGCCAGCAGTGTAGGACTAGCGGGAGAGTTGGACGAGCAGTACTTC. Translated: CASSVGLAGELDEQYF.

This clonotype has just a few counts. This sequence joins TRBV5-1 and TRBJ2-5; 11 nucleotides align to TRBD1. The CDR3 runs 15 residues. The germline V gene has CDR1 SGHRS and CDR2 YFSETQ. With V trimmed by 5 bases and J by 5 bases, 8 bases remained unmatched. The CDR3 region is CASSFNGQGAETQYF. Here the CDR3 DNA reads TGCGCCAGCAGTTTTAATGGACAGGGGGCTGAGACCCAGTACTTC.

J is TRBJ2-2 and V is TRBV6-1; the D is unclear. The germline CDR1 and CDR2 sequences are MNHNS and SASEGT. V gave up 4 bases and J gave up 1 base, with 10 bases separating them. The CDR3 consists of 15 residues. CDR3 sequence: CASSAGPLNTGELFF. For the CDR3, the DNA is TGTGCCAGCAGTGCCGGACCCCTGAACACCGGGGAGCTGTTTTTT.

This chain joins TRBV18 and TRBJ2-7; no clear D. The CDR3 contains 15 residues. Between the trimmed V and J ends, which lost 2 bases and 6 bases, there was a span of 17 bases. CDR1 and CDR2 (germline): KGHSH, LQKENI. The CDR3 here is CASSPYGFSPLEQYF. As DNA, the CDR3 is TGTGCCAGCTCACCATACGGGTTTTCTCCTCTCGAGCAGTACTTC.

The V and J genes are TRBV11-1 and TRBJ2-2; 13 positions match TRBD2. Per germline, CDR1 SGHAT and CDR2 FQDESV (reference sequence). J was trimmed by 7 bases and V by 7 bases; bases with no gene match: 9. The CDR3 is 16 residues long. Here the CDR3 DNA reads TGTGCCAGCAAGGACGGGACTAGCGGGAATGGCGGGGAGCTGTTTTTT. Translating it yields CASKDGTSGNGGELFF.

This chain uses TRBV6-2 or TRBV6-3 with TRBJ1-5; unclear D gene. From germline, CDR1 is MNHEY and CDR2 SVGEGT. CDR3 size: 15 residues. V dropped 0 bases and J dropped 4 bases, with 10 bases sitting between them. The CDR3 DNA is TGTGCCAGCAGTTACTCAGGGAGCCCGAATCAGCCCCAGCATTTT. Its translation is CASSYSGSPNQPQHF.

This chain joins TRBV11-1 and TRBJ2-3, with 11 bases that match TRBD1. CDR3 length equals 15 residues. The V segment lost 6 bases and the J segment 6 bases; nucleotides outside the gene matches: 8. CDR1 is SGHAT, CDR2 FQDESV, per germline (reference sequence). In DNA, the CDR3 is TGTGCCAGCAGTCTCGGGACAGGGGGTTTCGATACGCAGTATTTT. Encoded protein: CASSLGTGGFDTQYF.